These 27 T cell receptor beta chains came from one sample sequenced in a study of long-term antiretroviral therapy in people with HIV. Sequencing relied on immunoSEQ assay v3.0, run at survey level. Sequencing used immunoSEQ multiplex PCR; TCRdb keeps in-frame clones, though not all of them. Of tens of thousands of clones in the sample, about 88% were seen once. Sequencing used unsorted PBMCs, obtained 2 years after starting antiretroviral therapy. These receptors all stem from a man aged 50 to 60 with HIV.

V and J are TRBV18 and TRBJ1-5, with D possibly TRBD1 on 6 matching bases. Germline CDR1 and CDR2: KGHSH and LQKENI. V lost 3 bases to trimming and J lost 7 bases, with 19 bases between them. There are 16 residues in the CDR3. CDR3 sequence: CASSPTGGGRRQPQHF. The CDR3 DNA sequence: TGTGCCAGCTCACCCACGGGAGGGGGACGAAGGCAGCCCCAGCATTTT.

The V call is TRBV7-9, the J call TRBJ1-2, with unresolved D. CDR3 length equals 14 residues. Germline V gene data show CDR1 as SEHNR and CDR2 as FQNEAQ (reference sequence). The ends were cut back, 3 bases at V and 4 bases at J, with 12 bases in the middle. The chain's CDR3 is CASSLGSTSYGYTF. Here the CDR3 DNA reads TGTGCCAGCAGCTTGGGCAGCACCTCCTATGGCTACACCTTC. The full variable domain, its missing parts supplied by reference TRBV7-9 and TRBJ1-2, is DTGVSQNPRHKITKRGQNVTFRCDPISEHNRLYWYRQTLGQGPEFLTYFQNEAQLEKSRLLSDRFSAERPKGSFSTLEIQRTEQGDSAMYLCASSLGSTSYGYTFGSGTRLTVV.

The chain recombines TRBV28 with TRBJ1-6; possibly TRBD1 for D (5 bases). V was trimmed by 2 bases and J by 7 bases, leaving 18 bases between them. This CDR3 spans 17 amino acids. CDR1 is MDHEN, CDR2 SYDVKM, per germline. The CDR3 DNA sequence: TGTGCCAGCAGTTTAAGGGGTAGCGGCAGCCTAAATTCACCCCTCCACTTT. This codes for CASSLRGSGSLNSPLHF.

CDR3 bases: TGTGCCAGTAGTATAGAACGGGGAACGAACACTGAAGCTTTCTTT. Translated, it gives CASSIERGTNTEAFF. The V and J genes are TRBV19 and TRBJ1-1, with D uncertain. This CDR3 spans 15 amino acids. CDR1 LNHDA and CDR2 SQIVND come from the germline V gene (reference sequence). The V end was cut by 0 bases, the J end by 1 base, with 9 bases between. Full variable domain (missing parts from reference TRBV19 and TRBJ1-1): DGGITQSPKYLFRKEGQNVTLSCEQNLNHDAMYWYRQDPGQGLRLIYYSQIVNDFQKGDIAEGYSVSREKKESFPLTVTSAQKNPTAFYLCASSIERGTNTEAFFGQGTRLTVV.

V and J are TRBV7-8 and TRBJ2-7, with unresolved D. This CDR3 is 15 amino acids long. Trimming pared 2 bases from V and 7 bases from J, leaving 18 bases between. CDR1 is SGHVS and CDR2 is FQNEAQ in the germline V gene. The CDR3 sequence: CASSLNPSAVEEQYF. The CDR3 nucleotides read TGTGCCAGCAGCTTAAACCCTAGTGCAGTTGAAGAGCAGTACTTC.

The V and J genes are TRBV4-3 and TRBJ1-1; possibly TRBD1 for D (5 bases). The CDR3 contains 14 residues. The V and J ends lost 6 bases and 2 bases respectively, with 13 bases between them. Germline loops: CDR1 LGHNA, CDR2 YSLEER. CDR3 sequence reads: CASRPADRNTEAFF. CDR3 bases: TGCGCCAGCAGACCAGCTGACAGAAACACTGAAGCTTTCTTT.

This chain links TRBV7-2 with TRBJ2-2; D is uncertain. Germline V lookup: CDR1 SGHTA, CDR2 FQGNSA. The V end was cut by 0 bases, the J end by 2 bases, with 4 bases between. The CDR3 spans 14 residues. The CDR3 sequence: CASSLALNTGELFF. In DNA form, the CDR3 reads TGTGCCAGCAGCTTAGCACTTAACACCGGGGAGCTGTTTTTT.

The chain couples TRBV6-4 to TRBJ2-2; D unclear. The CDR3 is 13 residues long. V was trimmed by 2 bases and J by 2 bases, leaving 3 bases between them. CDR1 MRHNA and CDR2 SNTAGT come from the germline V gene. CDR3 sequence: CASSDVNTGELFF. The CDR3 coding sequence is TGTGCCAGCAGTGACGTTAACACCGGGGAGCTGTTTTTT.

This chain connects TRBV2 to TRBJ2-3; D is uncertain. Germline CDR1 SNHLY, CDR2 FYNNEI. The CDR3 length is 14 residues. V lost 3 bases and J lost 2, with 9 bases in between. This CDR3 reads CASSDSGATDTQYF. CDR3 nucleotides: TGTGCCAGCAGTGATTCAGGAGCCACAGATACGCAGTATTTT.

This clone was picked up one time. This chain connects TRBV7-9 to TRBJ2-1; 8 bases agree with TRBD1. CDR1 SEHNR and CDR2 FQNEAQ come from the germline V gene (reference sequence). This CDR3 contains 15 residues. Germline trimming cut 5 bases from V and 6 bases from J; bases unmatched to any gene: 9. This chain's CDR3 is CASSPQGGNGNEQFF. The CDR3 region has the DNA TGTGCCAGCAGCCCACAGGGGGGTAACGGCAATGAGCAGTTCTTC.

The chain carries TRBV10-1 and TRBJ1-1; D not resolved. Germline CDR1 reads WNHNN; CDR2 reads SYGVQD (reference sequence). The V and J ends lost 6 bases and 12 bases respectively, with 26 bases between them. CDR3 size: 15 residues. The CDR3: CASSKEFGPPPTSFF. The CDR3 region has the DNA TGCGCCAGCAGCAAGGAATTTGGGCCCCCCCCGACATCTTTCTTT.

CDR3 amino acids: CASTVLGGDNEQFF. CDR3 sequence (DNA): TGTGCCAGCACCGTCCTGGGGGGGGACAATGAGCAGTTCTTC. V is TRBV7-9 and J is TRBJ2-1; 7 nucleotides agree with TRBD2. Germline-derived CDR1 and CDR2 are SEHNR and FQNEAQ (reference sequence). There are 14 residues in the CDR3. Trimming at V came to 7 bases and at J to 5 bases, leaving 8 bases not matched to a gene.

The J gene is TRBJ2-1, the V gene TRBV6-5; TRBD2 aligns across 14 bases. Germline assignment: CDR1 MNHEY and CDR2 SVGAGI. V gave up 6 bases and J gave up 4 bases; unmatched junction bases: 2. The CDR3 is 15 amino acids. The CDR3, as DNA: TGTGCCAGCAGCCGACTAGCGGGAGGGTACAATGAGCAGTTCTTC. Its protein is CASSRLAGGYNEQFF.

The chain is built from TRBV11-3 and TRBJ1-2; possible D gene TRBD1, 5 bases. The germline V gene encodes CDR1 SGHNT and CDR2 YENEEA. V gave up 4 bases and J gave up 8 bases, with 17 bases separating them. This CDR3 region has 14 residues. The CDR3 DNA sequence: TGTGCCAGCAGCTCCTCACGGGGGAGTCTCGGCTACACCTTC. It specifies CASSSSRGSLGYTF. The variable domain in full, with the rest retrieved from reference TRBV11-3 and TRBJ1-2, is EAGVVQSPRYKIIEKKQPVAFWCNPISGHNTLYWYLQNLGQGPELLIRYENEEAVDDSQLPKDRFSAERLKGVDSTLKIQPAELGDSAVYLCASSSSRGSLGYTFGSGTRLTVV.

The genes are TRBV21-1 and TRBJ2-1; the table's TRBD1 call for D was not verified on the DNA. TRBV21-1 is a pseudogene segment. The CDR3 length is 15 residues. Here the CDR3 DNA reads TGTGCCAGCAGCAAGGGACAGGGGTACCGCAATGAGCAGTTCTTC. Amino acids: CASSKGQGYRNEQFF.

The V call is TRBV11-3, the J call TRBJ2-2; 9 bases agree with TRBD2. The junction had 4 bases not matched to a gene; V was cut back by 1 base and J by 4 bases. Germline V CDR1 and CDR2: SGHNT, YENEEA. The CDR3 extends over 16 amino acids. In DNA, the CDR3 is TGTGCCAGCAGCTTAGGGACTAGCGTACCCACCGGGGAGCTGTTTTTT. Translating it yields CASSLGTSVPTGELFF.

The chain carries TRBV30 and TRBJ2-7; either TRBD1 or TRBD2 may supply D (6 bases each). With 0 bases removed from V and 3 bases from J, the gap between germline ends came to 12 bases. The CDR3 is 14 amino acids. The germline gives CDR1 GTSNPN, CDR2 SVGIG (reference sequence). For the CDR3, the DNA is TGTGCCTGGAGTGTTGGGGGGCAGGGCTACGAGCAGTACTTC. This codes for CAWSVGGQGYEQYF.

The gene calls are TRBV30 and TRBJ2-5; 10 bases map to TRBD1. The V gene end was trimmed by 0 bases and the J gene end by 6 bases; junction bases not matched to a gene: 4. This CDR3 has 14 residues. CDR1 is GTSNPN and CDR2 is SVGIG in the germline V gene (reference sequence). CDR3 nucleotide sequence: TGTGCCTGGAGTGTTGGGACAGGGGTAAAGACCCAGTACTTC. It translates to CAWSVGTGVKTQYF.

The chain is built from TRBV2 and TRBJ1-2; D is ambiguous. The V end was cut by 10 bases, the J end by 4 bases, with 16 bases between. The CDR3 contains 13 residues. Germline V CDR1 and CDR2: SNHLY, FYNNEI. The CDR3 DNA sequence: TGTGCCACAGCATACGAGGTTATCTATGGCTACACCTTC. Protein product: CATAYEVIYGYTF.

The chain has TRBV4-1 and TRBJ2-3, with TRBD2 matching 11 bases. CDR1 is MGHRA and CDR2 is YSYEKL in the germline V gene. CDR3 size: 18 residues. J was trimmed by 0 bases and V by 1 base; bases with no gene match: 6. CDR3 protein: CASSQVPTSGVSTDTQYF. In nucleotides, the CDR3 is TGCGCCAGCAGCCAAGTTCCGACTAGCGGGGTTAGCACAGATACGCAGTATTTT.

This clone was observed a single time. V usage is TRBV27 and J usage is TRBJ2-2; D is unclear. This CDR3 has 12 residues. V lost 2 bases, J lost 6 bases, and 4 bases lay in between. Germline V gene lookup returns CDR1 MNHEY and CDR2 SMNVEV (reference sequence). CDR3 DNA sequence: TGTGCCAGCAGTTTAGTGGCCGGGGAGCTGTTTTTT. As protein: CASSLVAGELFF.

The J gene is TRBJ1-1, the V gene TRBV5-4; perhaps TRBD1 as D (5 bases). CDR1 and CDR2 (germline): SGHNT, YYREEE (reference sequence). Trimming pared 7 bases from V and 3 bases from J, leaving 13 bases between. The CDR3 runs 13 residues. Here the CDR3 reads CASGQGIDTEAFF. For the CDR3, the DNA is TGTGCCAGCGGGCAGGGAATTGACACTGAAGCTTTCTTT.

The gene calls are TRBV18 and TRBJ1-6, with D uncertain. The germline V gene has CDR1 KGHSH and CDR2 LQKENI. CDR3 length: 16 residues. Trimming took off 3 bases at V and 0 bases at J, with 9 bases between the two ends. The DNA for the CDR3 is TGTGCCAGCTCACCTAGACCGGGCTCCTATAATTCACCCCTCCACTTT. Amino acid sequence: CASSPRPGSYNSPLHF.

J is TRBJ1-2 and V is TRBV19; 8 nucleotides agree with TRBD1. This CDR3 has 15 residues. The junction had 6 bases not matched to a gene; V was cut back by 3 bases and J by 3 bases. The germline V gene has CDR1 LNHDA and CDR2 SQIVND (reference sequence). CDR3 coding DNA: TGTGCCAGTAGTATCGGACAGGGTTGGGACTATGGCTACACCTTC. It codes for CASSIGQGWDYGYTF.

The chain is built from TRBV18 and TRBJ1-1; weak D call: TRBD1 (5 bases). V gave up 2 bases and J gave up 4 bases, with 14 bases separating them. CDR3 length: 15 amino acids. Germline V CDR1 and CDR2: KGHSH, LQKENI. CDR3 amino acids: CASSPMGGGSTEAFF. The CDR3 DNA reads as TGTGCCAGCTCACCAATGGGCGGGGGGAGCACTGAAGCTTTCTTT.

CDR3: CASSTFGDRNQPQHF. CDR3 nucleotide sequence: TGTGCCAGCTCAACTTTCGGAGACAGAAATCAGCCCCAGCATTTT. This chain links TRBV18 with TRBJ1-5, with a possible D match to TRBD1 (5 bases). Trimming stripped 5 bases from V and 4 bases from J, with 15 bases between. The CDR3 has 15 residues. Germline lookup yields CDR1 KGHSH and CDR2 LQKENI.

The rearrangement joins TRBV18 to TRBJ1-1, with TRBD1 matching over 8 bases. The CDR3 loop spans 15 amino acids. Germline V gives CDR1 KGHSH, CDR2 LQKENI. Trimming took 3 bases from V and 0 from J; bases not matched to a gene: 3. This CDR3 reads CASSPRTGMNTEAFF. CDR3 nucleotides: TGTGCCAGCTCACCGCGGACAGGGATGAACACTGAAGCTTTCTTT.